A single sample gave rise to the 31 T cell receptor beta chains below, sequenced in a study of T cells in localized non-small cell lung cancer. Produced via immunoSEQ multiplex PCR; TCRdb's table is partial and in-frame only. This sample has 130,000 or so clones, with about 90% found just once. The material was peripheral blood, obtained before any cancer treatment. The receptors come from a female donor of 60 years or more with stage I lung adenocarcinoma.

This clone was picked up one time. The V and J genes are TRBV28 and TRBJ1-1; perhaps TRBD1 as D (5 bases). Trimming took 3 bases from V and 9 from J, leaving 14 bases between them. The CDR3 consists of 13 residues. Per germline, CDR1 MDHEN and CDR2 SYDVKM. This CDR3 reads CASSLFGGRQAFF. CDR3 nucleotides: TGTGCCAGCAGTTTGTTCGGGGGTCGGCAAGCTTTCTTT.

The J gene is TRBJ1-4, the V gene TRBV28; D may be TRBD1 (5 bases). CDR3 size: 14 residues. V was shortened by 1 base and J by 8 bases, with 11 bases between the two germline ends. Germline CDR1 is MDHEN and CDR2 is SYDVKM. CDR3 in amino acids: CASSLLGGKEKLFF. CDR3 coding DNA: TGTGCCAGCAGTTTATTGGGGGGAAAGGAAAAACTGTTTTTT.

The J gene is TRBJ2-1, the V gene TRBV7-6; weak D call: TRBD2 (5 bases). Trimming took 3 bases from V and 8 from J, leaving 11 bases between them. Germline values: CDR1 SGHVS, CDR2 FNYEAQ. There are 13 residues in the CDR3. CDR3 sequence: CASSLFRGYEQFF. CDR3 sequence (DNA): TGTGCCAGCAGCTTGTTCCGGGGTTATGAGCAGTTCTTC.

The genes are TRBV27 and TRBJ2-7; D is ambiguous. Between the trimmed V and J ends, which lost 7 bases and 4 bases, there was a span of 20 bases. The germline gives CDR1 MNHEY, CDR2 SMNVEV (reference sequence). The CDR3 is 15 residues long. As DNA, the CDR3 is TGTGCCAGCATGCGGAAGTCCGTAAGAAAGTACGAGCAGTACTTC. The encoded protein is CASMRKSVRKYEQYF.

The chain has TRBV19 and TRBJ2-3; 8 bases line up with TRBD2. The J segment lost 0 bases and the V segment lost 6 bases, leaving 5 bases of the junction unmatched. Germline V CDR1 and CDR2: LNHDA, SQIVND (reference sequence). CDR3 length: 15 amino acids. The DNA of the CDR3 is TGTGCCAGTAGACCTAGCGGGCCTAGCACAGATACGCAGTATTTT. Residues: CASRPSGPSTDTQYF.

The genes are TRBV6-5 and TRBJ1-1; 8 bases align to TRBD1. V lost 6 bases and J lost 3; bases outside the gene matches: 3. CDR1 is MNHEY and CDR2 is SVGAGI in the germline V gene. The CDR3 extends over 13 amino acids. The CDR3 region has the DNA TGTGCCAGCAGAGGACAGGGTCACACTGAAGCTTTCTTT. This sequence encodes CASRGQGHTEAFF.

CDR3 nucleotides: TGTGCCAGCAGTAACAGGGCTGGAAACACCATATATTTT. Protein sequence: CASSNRAGNTIYF. This chain joins TRBV6-1 and TRBJ1-3; D may be TRBD1 (6 bases). Trimming stripped 5 bases from V and 2 bases from J, with 7 bases between. Germline loops: CDR1 MNHNS, CDR2 SASEGT. The CDR3 covers 13 residues.

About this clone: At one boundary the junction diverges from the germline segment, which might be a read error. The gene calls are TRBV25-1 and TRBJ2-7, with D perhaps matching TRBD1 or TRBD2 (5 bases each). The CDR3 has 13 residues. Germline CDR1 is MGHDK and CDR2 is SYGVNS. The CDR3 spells CASRESGLPEQYF. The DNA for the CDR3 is TGTGCCAGCAGAGAATCGGGGCTTCCCGAGCAGTACTTC.

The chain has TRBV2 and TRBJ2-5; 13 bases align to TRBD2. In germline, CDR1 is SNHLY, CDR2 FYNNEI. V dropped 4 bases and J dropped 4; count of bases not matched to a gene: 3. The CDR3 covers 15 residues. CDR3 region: CASSGRLAGGETQYF. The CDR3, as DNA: TGTGCCAGCAGTGGGAGACTAGCGGGAGGAGAGACCCAGTACTTC.

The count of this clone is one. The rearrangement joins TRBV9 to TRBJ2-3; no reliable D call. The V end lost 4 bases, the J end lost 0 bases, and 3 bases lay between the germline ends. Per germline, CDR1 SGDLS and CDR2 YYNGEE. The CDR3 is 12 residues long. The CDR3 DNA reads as TGTGCCAGCAGCAAAAGCACAGATACGCAGTATTTT. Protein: CASSKSTDTQYF.

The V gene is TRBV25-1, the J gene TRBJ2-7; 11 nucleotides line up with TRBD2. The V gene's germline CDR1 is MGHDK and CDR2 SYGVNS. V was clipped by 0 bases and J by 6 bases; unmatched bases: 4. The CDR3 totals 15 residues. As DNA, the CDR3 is TGTGCCAGCAGTGAATATGGCCTAGCGGGAGGCGAGCAGTACTTC. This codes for CASSEYGLAGGEQYF.

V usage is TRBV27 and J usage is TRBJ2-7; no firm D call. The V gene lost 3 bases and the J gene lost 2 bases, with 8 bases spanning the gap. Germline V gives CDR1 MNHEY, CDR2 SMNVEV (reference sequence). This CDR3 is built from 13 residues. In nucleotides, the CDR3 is TGTGCCAGCAGTTTCGCGCAAACCTACGAGCAGTACTTC. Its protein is CASSFAQTYEQYF.

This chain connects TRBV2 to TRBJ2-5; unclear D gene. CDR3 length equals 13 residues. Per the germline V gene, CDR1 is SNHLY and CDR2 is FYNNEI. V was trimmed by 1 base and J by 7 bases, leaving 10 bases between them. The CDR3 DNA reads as TGTGCCAGCAGTGAAGGGGCTGTGGGGACCCAGTACTTC. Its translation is CASSEGAVGTQYF.

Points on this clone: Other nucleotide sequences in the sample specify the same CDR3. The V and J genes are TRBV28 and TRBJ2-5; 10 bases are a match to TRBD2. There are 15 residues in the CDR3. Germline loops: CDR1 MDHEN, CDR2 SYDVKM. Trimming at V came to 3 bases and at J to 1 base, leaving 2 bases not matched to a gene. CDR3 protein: CASSFPSGGQETQYF. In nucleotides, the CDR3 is TGTGCCAGCAGTTTTCCTAGCGGGGGCCAAGAGACCCAGTACTTC.

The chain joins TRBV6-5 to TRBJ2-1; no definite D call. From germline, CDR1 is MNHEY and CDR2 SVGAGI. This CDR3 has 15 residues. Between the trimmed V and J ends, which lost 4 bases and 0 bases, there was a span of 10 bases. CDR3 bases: TGTGCCAGCAGTTCCAGCACGAGCTCCTACAATGAGCAGTTCTTC. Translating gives CASSSSTSSYNEQFF.

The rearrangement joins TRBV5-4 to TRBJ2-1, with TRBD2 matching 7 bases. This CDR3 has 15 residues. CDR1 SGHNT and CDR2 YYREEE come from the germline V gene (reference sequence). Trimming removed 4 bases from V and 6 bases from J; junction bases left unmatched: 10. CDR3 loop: CASSGRTSRSNEQFF. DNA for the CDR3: TGTGCCAGCAGCGGACGGACTAGTCGGAGCAATGAGCAGTTCTTC.

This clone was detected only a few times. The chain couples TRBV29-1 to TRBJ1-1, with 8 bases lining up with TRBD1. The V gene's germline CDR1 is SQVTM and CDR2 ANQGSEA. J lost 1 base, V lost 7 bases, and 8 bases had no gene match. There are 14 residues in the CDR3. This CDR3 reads CSAQRGTGNTEAFF. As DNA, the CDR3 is TGCAGCGCCCAGAGGGGGACAGGGAACACTGAAGCTTTCTTT.

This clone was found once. In DNA form, the CDR3 reads TGTGCCAGCAGCGGTCGACAGGGTAACTATGGCTACACCTTC. It yields the protein CASSGRQGNYGYTF. J is TRBJ1-2 and V is TRBV9, with TRBD1 identical over 7 bases. The germline CDR1 and CDR2 sequences are SGDLS and YYNGEE. Trimming at V came to 3 bases and at J to 1 base, leaving 3 bases not matched to a gene. The CDR3 contains 14 residues.

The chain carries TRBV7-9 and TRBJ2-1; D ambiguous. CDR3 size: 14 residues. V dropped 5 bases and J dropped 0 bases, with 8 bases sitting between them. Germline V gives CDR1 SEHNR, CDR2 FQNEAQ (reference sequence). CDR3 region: CASSPRSSYNEQFF. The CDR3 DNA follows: TGTGCCAGCAGCCCACGGAGCTCCTACAATGAGCAGTTCTTC.

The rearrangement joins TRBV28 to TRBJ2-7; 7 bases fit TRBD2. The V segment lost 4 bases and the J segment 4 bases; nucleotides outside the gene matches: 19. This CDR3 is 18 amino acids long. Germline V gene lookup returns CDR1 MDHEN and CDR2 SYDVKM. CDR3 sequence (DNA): TGTGCCAGCAGTTCGACGCCCGGACTAGAGGGAGTCAGTTACGAGCAGTACTTC. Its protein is CASSSTPGLEGVSYEQYF.

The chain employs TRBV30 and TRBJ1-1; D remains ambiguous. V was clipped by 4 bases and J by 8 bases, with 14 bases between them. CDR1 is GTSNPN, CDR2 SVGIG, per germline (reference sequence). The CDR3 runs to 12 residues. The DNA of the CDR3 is TGTGCCTGGACATTGGGCGGCCTCGAAGCTTTCTTT. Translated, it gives CAWTLGGLEAFF.

The CDR3 region is CASSTGQGTDTQYF. As DNA, the CDR3 is TGCGCCAGCAGCACTGGACAGGGGACAGATACGCAGTATTTT. The chain links TRBV5-1 to TRBJ2-3; 9 nucleotides agree with TRBD1. The length of the CDR3 is 14 residues. From germline, CDR1 is SGHRS and CDR2 YFSETQ. The V segment lost 4 bases and the J segment 3 bases; nucleotides outside the gene matches: 3.

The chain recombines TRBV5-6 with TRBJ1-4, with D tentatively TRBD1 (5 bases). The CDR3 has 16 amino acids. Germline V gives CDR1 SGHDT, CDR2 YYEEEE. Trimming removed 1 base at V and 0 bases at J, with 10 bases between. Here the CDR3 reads CASSLTGTPTNEKLFF. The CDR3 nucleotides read TGTGCCAGCAGCTTGACAGGAACCCCAACTAATGAAAAACTGTTTTTT.

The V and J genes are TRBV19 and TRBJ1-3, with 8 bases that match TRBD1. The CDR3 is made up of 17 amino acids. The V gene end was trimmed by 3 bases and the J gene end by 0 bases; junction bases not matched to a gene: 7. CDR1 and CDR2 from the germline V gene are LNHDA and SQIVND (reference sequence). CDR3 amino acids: CASSIGWDRTSGNTIYF. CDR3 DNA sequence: TGTGCCAGTAGTATTGGTTGGGACAGGACCTCTGGAAACACCATATATTTT.

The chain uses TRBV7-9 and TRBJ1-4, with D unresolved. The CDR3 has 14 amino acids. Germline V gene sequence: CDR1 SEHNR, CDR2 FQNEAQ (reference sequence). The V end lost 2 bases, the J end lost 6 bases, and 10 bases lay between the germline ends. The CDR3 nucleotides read TGTGCCAGCAGCTTATTCAGCGGTTATGAAAAACTGTTTTTT. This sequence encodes CASSLFSGYEKLFF.

The CDR3 region is CASSQSARLNTEAFF. The CDR3 DNA reads TGTGCCAGCAGCCAATCTGCACGGCTGAACACTGAAGCTTTCTTT. The V and J genes are TRBV4-2 and TRBJ1-1, with unresolved D. CDR3 length: 15 residues. CDR1 LGHNA and CDR2 YNFKEQ come from the germline V gene. The V gene lost 2 bases and the J gene lost 0 bases, with 10 bases spanning the gap.

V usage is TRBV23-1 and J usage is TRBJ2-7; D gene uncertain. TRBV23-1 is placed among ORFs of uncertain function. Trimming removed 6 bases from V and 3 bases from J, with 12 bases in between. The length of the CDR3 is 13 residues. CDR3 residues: CASSPPQDYEQYF. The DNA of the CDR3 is TGCGCCAGCAGCCCCCCCCAGGACTACGAGCAGTACTTC.

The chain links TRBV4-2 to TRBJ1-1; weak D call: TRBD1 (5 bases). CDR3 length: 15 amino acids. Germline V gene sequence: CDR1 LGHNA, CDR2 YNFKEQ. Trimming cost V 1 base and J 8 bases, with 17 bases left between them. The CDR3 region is CASSQGSGAFQEAFF. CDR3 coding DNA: TGTGCCAGCAGCCAAGGTTCCGGGGCCTTCCAAGAAGCTTTCTTT.

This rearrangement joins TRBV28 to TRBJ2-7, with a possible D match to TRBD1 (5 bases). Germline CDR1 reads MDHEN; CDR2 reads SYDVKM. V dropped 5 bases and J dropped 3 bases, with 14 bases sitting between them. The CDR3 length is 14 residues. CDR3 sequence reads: CASSGSLQGYEQYF. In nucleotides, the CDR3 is TGTGCCAGCAGTGGATCCCTCCAGGGCTACGAGCAGTACTTC.

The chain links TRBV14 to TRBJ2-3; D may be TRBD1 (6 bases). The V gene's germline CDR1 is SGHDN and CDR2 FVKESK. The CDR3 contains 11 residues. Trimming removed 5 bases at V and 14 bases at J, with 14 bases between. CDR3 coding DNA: TGTGCCAGCAGCTCCACTGGGGGCATGTATTTT. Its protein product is CASSSTGGMYF.

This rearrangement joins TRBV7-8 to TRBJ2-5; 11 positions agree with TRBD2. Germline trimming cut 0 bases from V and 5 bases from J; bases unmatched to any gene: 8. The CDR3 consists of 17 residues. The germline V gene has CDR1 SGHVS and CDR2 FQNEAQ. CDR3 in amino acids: CASSLADTSGSGETQYF. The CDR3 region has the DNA TGTGCCAGCAGCTTAGCGGATACTAGCGGGAGTGGCGAGACCCAGTACTTC.